Included here is one TCR beta chain sequence, with context. TCRdb's table, derived via immunoSEQ multiplex PCR, lists solely in-frame clones and lacks some. The sample lists under 300,000 clones; just under 85% were seen once. Germline loops: CDR1 LNHDA, CDR2 SQIVND (reference sequence). The CDR3 has 16 amino acids. Trimming took 2 bases from V and 4 from J, leaving 17 bases between them. This record belongs to a study of blood T cell repertoires in COVID-19. This TCR derives from a middle-aged man with acute or convalescent COVID-19. The source material was peripheral blood. The gene calls are TRBV19 and TRBJ1-1, with D possibly TRBD1 on 5 matching bases. The CDR3 bases are TGTGCCAGTAGTATAATGCAGGGATGGGTAGGCACTGAAGCTTTCTTT. Translation: CASSIMQGWVGTEAFF. The whole variable domain, remainder taken from reference TRBV19 and TRBJ1-1, is DGGITQSPKYLFRKEGQNVTLSCEQNLNHDAMYWYRQDPGQGLRLIYYSQIVNDFQKGDIAEGYSVSREKKESFPLTVTSAQKNPTAFYLCASSIMQGWVGTEAFFGQGTRLTVV.